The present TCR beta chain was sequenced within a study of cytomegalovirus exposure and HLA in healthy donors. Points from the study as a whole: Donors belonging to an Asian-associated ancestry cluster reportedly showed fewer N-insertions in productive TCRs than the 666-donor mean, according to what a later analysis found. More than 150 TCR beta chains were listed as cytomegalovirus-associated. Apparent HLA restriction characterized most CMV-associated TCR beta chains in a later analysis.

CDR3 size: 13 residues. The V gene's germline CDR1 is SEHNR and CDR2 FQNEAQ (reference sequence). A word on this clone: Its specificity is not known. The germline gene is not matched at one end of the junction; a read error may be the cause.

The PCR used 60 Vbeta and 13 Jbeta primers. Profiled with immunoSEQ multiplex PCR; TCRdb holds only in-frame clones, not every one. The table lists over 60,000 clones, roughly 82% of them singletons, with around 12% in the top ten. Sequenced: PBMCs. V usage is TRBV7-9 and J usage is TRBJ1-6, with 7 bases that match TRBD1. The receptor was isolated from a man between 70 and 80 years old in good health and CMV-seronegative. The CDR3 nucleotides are TGTTCCAGCAGCGATACAGGGGTTCAACCCCTCCACTTT. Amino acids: CSSSDTGVQPLHF.